The rows below give T cell receptor beta chains drawn from one sample of a study of CD8 T cells in ankylosing spondylitis. Using its own MiXCR run on the 5' RACE reads, TCRdb lists one record per CDR3 protein. Of approximately 250,000 distinct CDR3 sequences listed, about 10% are singletons. The source material was blood, either unsorted or a sorted T cell fraction (not recorded which). Source of these receptors: a male donor with ankylosing spondylitis or in good health (not recorded which). CDR3s include the opening cysteine and the closing phenylalanine or tryptophan. A D gene is named only where the DNA matches it firmly. The listing skips clone size in some rows; elsewhere it reads once, few, many or a size class.

clone_size j_call v_call d_call cdr3_aa cdr3_nt
many TRBJ1-2 TRBV25-1 NA CASSSMGWENYGYTF TGTGCCAGCAGTTCCATGGGTTGGGAGAACTATGGCTACACCTTC
NA TRBJ1-1 TRBV9 TRBD1 CASSEEQGAEAFF TGTGCCAGCAGTGAGGAACAGGGGGCTGAAGCTTTCTTT
many TRBJ1-1 TRBV29-1 NA CSASGGRVNTEAFF TGCAGCGCCTCGGGGGGCCGGGTGAACACTGAAGCTTTCTTT
many TRBJ2-2 TRBV12-3/TRBV12-4 NA CASSFLTSTGELFF TGTGCCAGCAGTTTTCTTACGAGCACCGGGGAGCTGTTTTTT
many TRBJ1-6 TRBV10-3 NA CAITSGVRNSPLHF TGTGCCATCACCTCAGGGGTGCGCAATTCACCCCTCCACTTT
many TRBJ2-3 TRBV13 TRBD2 CASSNSGGSGDTQYF TGTGCCAGCAGTAATAGCGGGGGATCAGGAGATACGCAGTATTTT
few TRBJ2-1 TRBV7-9 NA CASSFMHNEQFF TGTGCCAGCAGCTTTATGCACAATGAGCAGTTCTTC
many TRBJ1-1 TRBV27 NA CASSLSTAGNTEAFF TGTGCCAGCAGTTTATCGACGGCAGGGAACACTGAAGCTTTCTTT
many TRBJ2-3 TRBV4-2 TRBD2 CASSQVDSGGALDTQYF TGTGCCAGCAGCCAAGTGGATAGCGGGGGGGCTTTAGATACGCAGTATTTT
NA TRBJ2-7 TRBV2 NA CASSEGGTYEQYF TGTGCCAGCAGTGAAGGGGGCACGTACGAGCAGTACTTC
many TRBJ2-1 TRBV14 NA CASSNRGLYNEQFF TGTGCCAGCAGCAACAGGGGACTCTACAATGAGCAGTTCTTC
many TRBJ2-5 TRBV5-1 TRBD1 CASSPTGLQETQYF TGCGCCAGCAGCCCGACAGGGCTGCAAGAGACCCAGTACTTC
many TRBJ2-1 TRBV2 NA CATQPEGLSRNEQFF TGTGCCACCCAACCGGAGGGACTCTCTAGGAATGAGCAGTTCTTC
many TRBJ2-1 TRBV3-1 NA CASSLQGGPYNEQFF TGTGCCAGCAGCCTTCAGGGGGGACCGTACAATGAGCAGTTCTTC
many TRBJ1-2 TRBV21-1 NA CASSKVGAGRYGYTF TGTGCCAGCAGCAAAGTAGGCGCAGGGCGATATGGCTACACCTTC
many TRBJ2-1 TRBV3-1 TRBD1 CASSPGTGGGEQFF TGTGCCAGCAGCCCTGGTACAGGGGGCGGTGAGCAGTTCTTC
many TRBJ2-1 TRBV10-3 NA CATRDGSSYNEQFF TGTGCCACCAGAGACGGCAGCTCCTACAATGAGCAGTTCTTC
NA TRBJ1-1 TRBV6-1 NA CASSALVQGGVHTEAFF TGTGCCAGCAGTGCCCTCGTCCAGGGAGGGGTGCACACTGAAGCTTTCTTT
NA TRBJ2-7 TRBV5-1 NA CASSSGSSYEQNF TGCGCCAGCAGCTCCGGGTCCTCCTACGAGCAGAACTTC
few TRBJ2-1 TRBV6-4 TRBD2 CASSEYGGASYNEQFF TGTGCCAGCAGTGAGTACGGGGGGGCCTCCTACAATGAGCAGTTCTTC
many TRBJ2-7 TRBV3-1 TRBD1 CASSQGNRGRYEQYF TGTGCCAGCAGCCAAGGAAACAGGGGGCGATACGAGCAGTACTTC
many TRBJ1-2 TRBV5-1 TRBD1 CASRKTRQGANYGYTF TGCGCCAGCAGGAAGACACGACAGGGGGCTAACTATGGCTACACCTTC
few TRBJ2-3 TRBV20-1 TRBD1 CSARSAGGAAPDTQYF TGCAGTGCTAGATCGGCAGGGGGCGCGGCCCCAGATACGCAGTATTTT
NA TRBJ2-3 TRBV20-1 NA CSANPEDTQYF TGCAGTGCTAACCCAGAGGATACGCAGTATTTT
few TRBJ1-1 TRBV6-1 NA CASDLQGNTEAFF TGTGCCAGCGATCTACAGGGGAACACTGAAGCTTTCTTT
few TRBJ2-1 TRBV11-2 NA CASSPLLGWDEQFF TGTGCCAGCAGCCCTCTACTAGGATGGGATGAGCAGTTCTTC
few TRBJ2-2 TRBV20-1 NA CSARATHGDNTGELFF TGCAGTGCTAGAGCTACCCACGGCGACAACACCGGGGAGCTGTTTTTT
many TRBJ1-2 TRBV20-1 NA CSARATGYGYTF TGCAGTGCAAGGGCCACGGGCTATGGCTACACCTTC
many TRBJ2-3 TRBV30 NA CAWSVFLDTQYF TGTGCCTGGAGTGTATTTTTAGATACGCAGTATTTT
many TRBJ2-1 TRBV5-6 NA CASRPSGYSYNEQFF TGTGCCAGCAGACCCAGCGGGTACTCCTACAATGAGCAGTTCTTC
many TRBJ2-3 TRBV19 TRBD1 CASANLGQGLADTQYF TGTGCCAGCGCGAATTTGGGACAGGGCCTGGCAGATACGCAGTATTTT
NA TRBJ2-3 TRBV3-1 TRBD2 CTSSLGTSGRAAQDTQYF TGTACCAGCAGTTTAGGGACTAGCGGGAGGGCCGCGCAAGATACGCAGTATTTT
many TRBJ2-1 TRBV6-1 TRBD2 CASRRLAGVNSYNEQFF TGTGCCAGCAGGAGGCTAGCGGGAGTCAACTCCTACAATGAGCAGTTCTTC
many TRBJ1-3 TRBV10-3 NA CAISQGNTIYF TGTGCCATCAGCCAGGGAAACACCATATATTTT
many TRBJ1-5 TRBV6-6 NA CASSSTANQPQHF TGTGCCAGCAGTTCTACAGCTAATCAGCCCCAGCATTTT
many TRBJ1-1 TRBV20-1 TRBD1 CSARPDRRNTEAFF TGCAGTGCTAGGCCGGACAGGAGGAACACTGAAGCTTTCTTT
few TRBJ2-3 TRBV7-9 NA CASQGTDTQYF TGTGCCTCCCAGGGGACAGATACGCAGTATTTT
NA TRBJ2-1 TRBV4-1 NA CASSQASSYNEQFF TGCGCCAGCAGCCAAGCGAGCTCCTACAATGAGCAGTTCTTC
many TRBJ1-2 TRBV6-1 TRBD1 CASSSDRGESLGYTF TGTGCCAGCAGTAGCGACAGGGGCGAAAGTTTGGGCTACACCTTC
many TRBJ1-2 TRBV5-1 TRBD1 CASSLWTGPEYGYTF TGCGCCAGCAGCTTGTGGACAGGGCCCGAATATGGCTACACCTTC
few TRBJ1-1 TRBV5-1 NA CASRTEEAFF TGCGCCAGCAGAACCGAGGAAGCTTTCTTT